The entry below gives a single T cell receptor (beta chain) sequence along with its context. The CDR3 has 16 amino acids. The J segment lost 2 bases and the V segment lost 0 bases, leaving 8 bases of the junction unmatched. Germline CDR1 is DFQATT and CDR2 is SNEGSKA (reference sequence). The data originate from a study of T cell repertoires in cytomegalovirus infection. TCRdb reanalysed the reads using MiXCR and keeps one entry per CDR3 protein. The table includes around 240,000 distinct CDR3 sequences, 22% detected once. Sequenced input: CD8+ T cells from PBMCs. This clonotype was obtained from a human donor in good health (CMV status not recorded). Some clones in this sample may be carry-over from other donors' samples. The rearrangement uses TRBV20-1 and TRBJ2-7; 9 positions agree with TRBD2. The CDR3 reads CSARDQRGALTYEQYF. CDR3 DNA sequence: TGCAGTGCTAGAGATCAGCGGGGGGCTTTAACCTACGAGCAGTACTTC.